This T cell receptor (beta chain) was sequenced during a study of identical twins. This CDR3 comprises 15 residues. V lost 5 bases, J lost 3 bases, and 8 bases stayed unmatched. Germline V gene sequence: CDR1 MGHDK, CDR2 SYGVNS. TCRdb re-called the 5' RACE reads with MiXCR, one entry per CDR3 protein. The sample consists of roughly 1.6 million distinct CDR3 sequences, about 30% of them appearing once. The source material was cord blood. The chain joins TRBV25-1 to TRBJ2-7; TRBD2 matches 9 bases. The TCR sequence derives from a newborn girl in good health. Here the CDR3 reads CASSSILAGFYEQYF. The CDR3 DNA sequence: TGTGCCAGCAGTAGTATCCTAGCGGGGTTCTACGAGCAGTACTTC.